The rows below give T cell receptor beta chains drawn from one sample of a study of shared clonotypes between healthy human individuals. Clones were read by immunoSEQ multiplex PCR, and TCRdb kept only the in-frame ones, dropping some. This repertoire shows about 1.5 million clones, around 95% found once; its top ten account for 1% to 1.5%. Sequences were obtained from naive CD4+ T cells sorted from blood. The origin of the receptors is a man in his thirties or forties in good health. Both conserved end residues are part of each CDR3. A D gene is named only where the DNA matches it firmly. A clone size is listed for some rows: how often the clone was seen (once, few, many), or a class if it is expanded.

CAIRQARSYEQYF TGTGCCATCAGACAGGCCCGATCCTACGAGCAGTACTTC TRBV10-3 NA NA TRBJ2-7
CASTGARRGYNEQFF TGTGCCAGCACCGGAGCACGGAGGGGGTACAATGAGCAGTTCTTC TRBV21-1 NA NA TRBJ2-1
CASSPAGQGLGKGQYF TGTGCCAGCAGTCCGGCGGGACAGGGCCTTGGGAAGGGGCAGTACTTC TRBV28 TRBD1 NA TRBJ2-7
CASKSGSGTEAFF TGTGCCAGCAAATCTGGGTCGGGCACTGAAGCTTTCTTT TRBV25-1 NA NA TRBJ1-1
CATREGSRAGGTDTQYF TGTGCCACCCGGGAGGGTTCTCGGGCGGGAGGCACAGATACGCAGTATTTT TRBV5-4 TRBD2 NA TRBJ2-3
CASSVARGGVREQFF TGTGCCAGCAGCGTAGCTCGGGGGGGAGTGAGGGAGCAGTTCTTC TRBV9 TRBD2 few TRBJ2-1
CASSLGTGDGAFF TGCGCCAGCAGCTTAGGGACAGGGGACGGAGCTTTCTTT TRBV5-1 TRBD1 NA TRBJ1-1
CASSLGQFVVTGELFF TGTGCCAGCAGCTTAGGACAGTTTGTCGTCACCGGGGAGCTGTTTTTT TRBV11-2 NA NA TRBJ2-2
CASSLRGVQPQHF TGTGCCAGCAGCTTACGAGGGGTTCAGCCCCAGCATTTT TRBV7-2 NA NA TRBJ1-5
CASSVGGGHYEQYF TGTGCCAGCAGCGTAGGGGGAGGGCACTACGAGCAGTACTTC TRBV9 TRBD2 NA TRBJ2-7
CAAGGSWFYEQYF TGTGCCGCCGGGGGGTCGTGGTTCTACGAGCAGTACTTC TRBV7-9 TRBD2 NA TRBJ2-7
CASSAGTKNTGELFF TGTGCCAGCAGTGCCGGGACCAAGAACACCGGGGAGCTGTTTTTT TRBV5-4 NA once TRBJ2-2
CASSLVAGGPYNEQFF TGCGCCAGCAGCTTGGTTGCGGGAGGTCCCTACAATGAGCAGTTCTTC TRBV5-1 TRBD2 NA TRBJ2-1
CASTVQMGNTEAFF TGCGCCAGCACAGTACAGATGGGGAACACTGAAGCTTTCTTT TRBV5-1 NA NA TRBJ1-1
CASSKGLTEAFF TGTGCCAGTAGTAAGGGATTGACTGAAGCTTTCTTT TRBV19 NA NA TRBJ1-1
CASSEVRGFSYGYTF TGTGCCAGCAGTGAAGTCCGGGGTTTCTCTTATGGCTACACCTTC TRBV6-1 NA NA TRBJ1-2
CASSVAGFYNEQFF TGTGCCAGCAGTGTAGCGGGCTTCTACAATGAGCAGTTCTTC TRBV7-2 TRBD2 NA TRBJ2-1
CASSAKETQYF TGTGCCAGCAGCGCCAAAGAGACCCAGTACTTC TRBV7-8 NA NA TRBJ2-5
CASSLGGTQETQYF TGTGCCAGCAGCTTGGGTGGGACTCAAGAGACCCAGTACTTC TRBV5-4 NA NA TRBJ2-5
CASSLSSRDSYGYTF TGTGCCAGCAGCTTATCTTCCAGGGATAGCTATGGCTACACCTTC TRBV7-8 NA NA TRBJ1-2
CASSLGFSYGYTF TGTGCCAGCAGTTTAGGATTTTCTTATGGCTACACCTTC TRBV27 NA NA TRBJ1-2
CASRPVHEKLFF TGTGCCAGCAGGCCAGTACATGAAAAACTGTTTTTT TRBV28 NA NA TRBJ1-4
CASSLLAGARPYGYTF TGTGCCAGCAGTTTATTGGCAGGGGCCCGCCCCTATGGCTACACCTTC TRBV27 NA once TRBJ1-2
CASSQGSGANVLTF TGCGCCAGCAGTCAGGGCTCTGGGGCCAACGTCCTGACTTTT TRBV10-2 NA once TRBJ2-6
CASRNSGNSYEQYF TGTGCCAGCAGAAATTCCGGGAACTCCTACGAGCAGTACTTC TRBV28 NA NA TRBJ2-7
CASSVSGGSSYEQYF TGTGCCAGCAGCGTATCGGGGGGAAGCTCCTACGAGCAGTACTTC TRBV9 TRBD2 NA TRBJ2-7
CASSPTGFYEQYF TGTGCCAGCAGCCCGACAGGGTTTTACGAGCAGTACTTC TRBV5-5 TRBD1 NA TRBJ2-7
CASTRGDLNTGELFF TGCGCCAGCACCAGGGGGGATTTGAACACCGGGGAGCTGTTTTTT TRBV5-1 NA NA TRBJ2-2
CASYRPARGDYNEQFF TGTGCCAGTTATCGCCCGGCTAGGGGAGACTACAATGAGCAGTTCTTC TRBV19 NA NA TRBJ2-1
CASSLAWQGGGYTF TGTGCCAGCAGCTTGGCCTGGCAGGGGGGCGGCTACACCTTC TRBV5-4 TRBD1 NA TRBJ1-2
CASSPHFRGIPTDTQYF TGTGCCAGCAGCCCCCACTTCCGCGGGATTCCCACAGATACGCAGTATTTT TRBV7-9 NA NA TRBJ2-3
CASSLVGGEPYEQYF TGCGCCAGCAGCTTGGTGGGCGGAGAACCTTACGAGCAGTACTTC TRBV5-1 NA NA TRBJ2-7
CASNCPGTGHYEQYF TGTGCCAGCAACTGCCCCGGGACAGGGCACTACGAGCAGTACTTC TRBV28 TRBD1 NA TRBJ2-7
CATKINGLVHNEQFF TGTGCCACCAAGATAAATGGGCTAGTGCACAATGAGCAGTTCTTC TRBV27 NA once TRBJ2-1
CASSRDRLAQYF TGTGCCAGCAGCAGGGACCGCCTGGCCCAGTACTTC TRBV7-9 NA NA TRBJ2-5
CASSPLMGGPQFPEQYF TGTGCCAGCTCACCATTGATGGGCGGGCCCCAGTTTCCCGAGCAGTACTTC TRBV18 NA NA TRBJ2-7
CASSPTVRGTEAFF TGTGCCAGCAGCCCCACCGTGAGGGGCACTGAAGCTTTCTTT TRBV9 NA NA TRBJ1-1
CASSLGRANTGELFF TGTGCCAGCAGCCTGGGCCGAGCGAACACCGGGGAGCTGTTTTTT TRBV7-2 NA NA TRBJ2-2
CASSEIGRGSYEQYF TGTGCCAGCAGTGAAATAGGCAGGGGCTCCTACGAGCAGTACTTC TRBV6-1 NA NA TRBJ2-7
CASGSTRMLDTQYF TGTGCTAGTGGTTCGACTCGGATGTTGGATACGCAGTATTTT TRBV12-5 NA NA TRBJ2-3
CATGGARYPNEKLFF TGTGCCACCGGGGGTGCCAGGTACCCTAATGAAAAACTGTTTTTT TRBV15 NA NA TRBJ1-4
CASSYSMGNTIYF TGTGCCAGCAGTTACTCGATGGGAAACACCATATATTTT TRBV6-5 NA once TRBJ1-3
CASSMYFGNQPQHF TGTGCCAGTAGTATGTATTTTGGCAATCAGCCCCAGCATTTT TRBV19 NA NA TRBJ1-5
CASSTRSNQPQHF TGTGCCAGCAGTACCCGTAGCAATCAGCCCCAGCATTTT TRBV6-1 NA NA TRBJ1-5
CSVGEPGGNQPQHF TGCAGCGTTGGAGAACCAGGGGGTAATCAGCCCCAGCATTTT TRBV29-1 TRBD1 NA TRBJ1-5
CSDRRANEQFF TGCAGTGACCGGAGGGCCAATGAGCAGTTCTTC TRBV20-1 NA NA TRBJ2-1
CASSVGPNNQPQHF TGTGCCAGTAGTGTCGGACCGAACAATCAGCCCCAGCATTTT TRBV19 NA once TRBJ1-5
CASSLAGERAETQYF TGCGCCAGCAGCTTGGCCGGAGAGAGGGCGGAGACCCAGTACTTC TRBV5-1 NA NA TRBJ2-5
CASSLPVTGRYEQYF TGTGCCAGCAGTTTACCCGTGACAGGACGCTACGAGCAGTACTTC TRBV28 NA NA TRBJ2-7
CASSGRLAGVGGELFF TGTGCCAGCAGTGGACGACTAGCGGGAGTGGGCGGGGAGCTGTTTTTT TRBV6-1 TRBD2 once TRBJ2-2
CAILGTNTDTQYF TGTGCCATACTGGGAACGAACACAGATACGCAGTATTTT TRBV10-3 NA NA TRBJ2-3
CASGFLGLYNEQFF TGTGCTAGTGGTTTTTTGGGACTCTACAATGAGCAGTTCTTC TRBV12-5 NA NA TRBJ2-1
CSARVGETQYF TGCAGTGCCAGGGTCGGGGAGACCCAGTACTTC TRBV20-1 NA NA TRBJ2-5
CASSKTDRGPGTGELFF TGTGCCAGCAGCAAGACGGACAGGGGGCCAGGGACCGGGGAGCTGTTTTTT TRBV21-1 NA NA TRBJ2-2
CASSYSRVGGYGYTF TGTGCCAGCAGTTACTCGAGGGTAGGAGGCTATGGCTACACCTTC TRBV6-5 NA NA TRBJ1-2
CASSLGQSGNTIYF TGTGCCAGCAGCTTGGGACAGTCTGGAAACACCATATATTTT TRBV5-4 NA NA TRBJ1-3
CASSTYGAEQFF TGTGCCAGCAGCACATACGGTGCTGAGCAGTTCTTC TRBV11-3 NA NA TRBJ2-1
CASSTQGGSFFSNQPQHF TGTGCCAGTAGTACTCAGGGGGGCTCTTTTTTTAGCAATCAGCCCCAGCATTTT TRBV19 TRBD1 once TRBJ1-5